This T cell receptor beta chain was captured by sequencing in a study of blood T cell repertoires in COVID-19. Overall study: T cells, B-cell-depleted T cells, or PBMCs provided the cDNA or gDNA that served as material.

Germline CDR1 reads LNHDA; CDR2 reads SQIVND (reference sequence). Trimming removed 3 bases from V and 9 bases from J; junction bases left unmatched: 9. The CDR3 is made up of 15 amino acids. Sequencing was performed with immunoSEQ multiplex PCR; in TCRdb, only in-frame clones are kept and a portion is missing. The sample lists about 200,000 clones; 81% were seen once. This sequence originates from a woman aged 80 or over with acute or convalescent COVID-19. Material: peripheral blood. The chain couples TRBV19 to TRBJ2-1; 9 bases align to TRBD2. The CDR3 spells CASSIFGGGVGEQFF. CDR3 nucleotide sequence: TGTGCCAGTAGTATCTTTGGCGGGGGGGTTGGTGAGCAGTTCTTC. The entire variable domain, with the rest obtained from reference TRBV19 and TRBJ2-1, is as follows: DGGITQSPKYLFRKEGQNVTLSCEQNLNHDAMYWYRQDPGQGLRLIYYSQIVNDFQKGDIAEGYSVSREKKESFPLTVTSAQKNPTAFYLCASSIFGGGVGEQFFGPGTRLTVL.